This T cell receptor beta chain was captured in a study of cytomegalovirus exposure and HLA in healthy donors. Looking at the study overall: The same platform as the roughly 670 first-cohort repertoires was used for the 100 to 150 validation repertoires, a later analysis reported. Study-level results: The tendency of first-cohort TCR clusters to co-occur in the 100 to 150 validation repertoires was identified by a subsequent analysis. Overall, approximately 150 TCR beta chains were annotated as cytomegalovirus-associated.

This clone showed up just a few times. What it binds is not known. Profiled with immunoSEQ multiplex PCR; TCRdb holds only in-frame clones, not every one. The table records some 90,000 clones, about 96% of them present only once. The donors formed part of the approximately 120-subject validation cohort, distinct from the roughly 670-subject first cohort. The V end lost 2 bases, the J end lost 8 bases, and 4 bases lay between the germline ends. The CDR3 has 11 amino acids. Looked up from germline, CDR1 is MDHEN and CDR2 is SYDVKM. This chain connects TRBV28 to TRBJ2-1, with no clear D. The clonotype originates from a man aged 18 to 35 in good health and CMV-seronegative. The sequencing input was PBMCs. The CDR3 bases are TGTGCCAGCAGTTTAGTCGATGAGCAGTTCTTC. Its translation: CASSLVDEQFF.